The 9 T cell receptor beta chains below come from one sample, sequenced in a study of cytomegalovirus exposure and HLA in healthy donors. Clones were read by immunoSEQ multiplex PCR, and TCRdb kept only the in-frame ones, dropping some. In the table there are 150,000 to 200,000 clones, 70% to 90% of which are singletons. The sample consisted of PBMCs. These receptor sequences come from a woman between 18 and 30 years old in good health and CMV-seronegative.

The rearrangement joins TRBV19 to TRBJ2-2; 8 nucleotides match TRBD1. The V segment lost 2 bases and the J segment 5 bases; nucleotides outside the gene matches: 4. The CDR3 is 15 residues long. Germline V gene data show CDR1 as LNHDA and CDR2 as SQIVND (reference sequence). The CDR3 sequence: CASSIQGAQTGELFF. CDR3 nucleotide sequence: TGTGCCAGTAGTATACAGGGGGCGCAGACCGGGGAGCTGTTTTTT.

V and J are TRBV4-2 and TRBJ2-2; tentatively, D is TRBD2 (6 bases). The CDR3 has 18 residues. Germline CDR1 is LGHNA and CDR2 is YNFKEQ. Trimming removed 4 bases from V and 4 bases from J, with 22 bases in between. CDR3 sequence: CASSLRTDWLEGTGELFF. DNA of the CDR3: TGTGCCAGCAGCCTAAGGACCGACTGGTTGGAGGGCACCGGGGAGCTGTTTTTT.

The CDR3 here is CALWALEYEQYF. The CDR3 nucleotides read TGTGCCCTCTGGGCCTTAGAGTACGAGCAGTACTTC. V is TRBV2 and J is TRBJ2-7; D call uncertain. In germline, CDR1 is SNHLY, CDR2 FYNNEI. V lost 11 bases and J lost 4, with 15 bases in between. This CDR3 spans 12 amino acids.

This clone was observed a single time. The chain is built from TRBV15 and TRBJ1-4; 7 bases align to TRBD1. Trimming at V came to 3 bases and at J to 4 bases, leaving 11 bases not matched to a gene. This CDR3 has 17 amino acids. CDR1 and CDR2 (germline): LNHNV, YYDKDF (reference sequence). The CDR3 region is CATSRKGGGRYNEKLFF. Here the CDR3 DNA reads TGTGCCACCAGCAGGAAAGGAGGGGGCAGGTATAATGAAAAACTGTTTTTT.

The rearrangement joins TRBV12-5 to TRBJ2-7; weak D call: TRBD1 (6 bases). Trimming cost V 6 bases and J 6 bases, with 21 bases left between them. CDR3 length: 15 amino acids. Looked up from germline, CDR1 is LGHNT and CDR2 is FRNRAP. The DNA of the CDR3 is TGTGCTAGTGGGGACCACAGGGAGATGTTGTCCGAGCAGTACTTC. Translated, it gives CASGDHREMLSEQYF.

The J gene is TRBJ1-1, the V gene TRBV2; D possibly corresponds to TRBD1 (6 bases). The V end lost 4 bases, the J end lost 0 bases, and 12 bases lay between the germline ends. The CDR3 consists of 15 residues. Germline CDR1 reads SNHLY; CDR2 reads FYNNEI. The CDR3 sequence: CASSGGRQVNTEAFF. The CDR3 DNA follows: TGTGCCAGCAGTGGGGGGAGACAGGTGAACACTGAAGCTTTCTTT.

Only one count was recorded for this clone. The rearrangement links TRBV12-5 to TRBJ1-1, with a possible D match to TRBD1 (6 bases). CDR3 length: 16 amino acids. Trimming shortened V by 6 bases and J by 8 bases, and 25 bases separated the two germline ends. Germline V gives CDR1 LGHNT, CDR2 FRNRAP. CDR3 sequence reads: CASGLISGAQPREAFF. In DNA, the CDR3 is TGTGCTAGTGGCCTCATTTCAGGGGCCCAACCGAGAGAAGCTTTCTTT.

This clone was counted between two and nine times. The chain joins TRBV7-2 to TRBJ1-2; 7 nucleotides line up with TRBD1. Germline trimming cut 2 bases from V and 7 bases from J; bases unmatched to any gene: 4. There are 13 residues in the CDR3. From germline, CDR1 is SGHTA and CDR2 FQGNSA. DNA for the CDR3: TGTGCCAGCAGCTTAACAGGGGAACGTGGCTACACCTTC. Its protein is CASSLTGERGYTF.

The rearrangement links TRBV2 to TRBJ1-1; D not certain. CDR3 length: 14 amino acids. V dropped 4 bases and J dropped 4 bases, with 13 bases sitting between them. CDR1 SNHLY and CDR2 FYNNEI come from the germline V gene. CDR3 nucleotide sequence: TGTGCCAGCAGTGGAGGTGATCGGGTCACTGAAGCTTTCTTT. Amino acid sequence: CASSGGDRVTEAFF.